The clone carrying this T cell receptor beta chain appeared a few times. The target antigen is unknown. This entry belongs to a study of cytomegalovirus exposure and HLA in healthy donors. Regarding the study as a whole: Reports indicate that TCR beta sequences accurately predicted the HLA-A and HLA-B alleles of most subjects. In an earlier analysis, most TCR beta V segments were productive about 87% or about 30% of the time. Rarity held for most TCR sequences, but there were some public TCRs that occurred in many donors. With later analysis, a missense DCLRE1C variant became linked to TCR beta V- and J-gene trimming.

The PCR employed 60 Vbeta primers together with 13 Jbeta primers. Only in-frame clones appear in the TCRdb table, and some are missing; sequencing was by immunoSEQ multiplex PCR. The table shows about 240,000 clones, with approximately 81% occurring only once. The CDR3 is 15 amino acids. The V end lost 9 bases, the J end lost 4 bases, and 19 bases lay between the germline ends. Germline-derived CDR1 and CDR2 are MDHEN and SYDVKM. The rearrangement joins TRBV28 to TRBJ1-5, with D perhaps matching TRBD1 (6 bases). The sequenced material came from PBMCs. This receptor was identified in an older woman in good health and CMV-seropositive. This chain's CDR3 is CASSRGGGGNQPQHF. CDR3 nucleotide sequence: TGTGCCAGTTCCAGGGGAGGGGGGGGGAATCAGCCCCAGCATTTT. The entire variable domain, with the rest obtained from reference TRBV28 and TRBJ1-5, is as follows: DVKVTQSSRYLVKRTGEKVFLECVQDMDHENMFWYRQDPGLGLRLIYFSYDVKMKEKGDIPEGYSVSREKKERFSLILESASTNQTSMYLCASSRGGGGNQPQHFGDGTRLSIL.